The sequence of this T cell receptor (beta chain) was determined in a study of Ad26.COV2.S vaccination and SARS-CoV-2 variants. Study in general: The COV1001 Ad26.COV2.S trial arm included the donor. Whole-study findings and limits: Possible underestimation of total T cell responses by the TCR breadth and depth analyses was noted.

As to treatment: 15 to 20 received Ad26.COV2.S at low or high dose, single or two shots; a few received placebo; per-sample allocation not given. Collection of the samples took place on day 63 after the first injection of vaccine or placebo. CDR1 is LGHNT, CDR2 FRNRAP, per germline. The CDR3 is made up of 13 amino acids. With 7 bases removed from V and 3 bases from J, the gap between germline ends came to 11 bases. Note on this clone: The antigen remains unidentified.

The repertoire was sequenced with immunoSEQ multiplex PCR; TCRdb's copy has only in-frame clones and lacks some. The data show fewer than 900,000 clones, roughly 90% seen once. This receptor was taken from a person between 18 and 65 years old who received the Ad26.COV2.S COVID-19 vaccine or a placebo. The genes are TRBV12-5 and TRBJ2-3, with D unclear. Sample: peripheral blood, taken in a trial of Ad26.COV2.S vaccine versus placebo. As DNA, the CDR3 is TGTGCTAGTGTCTCCACGGTAACAGATACGCAGTATTTT. Its translation: CASVSTVTDTQYF.